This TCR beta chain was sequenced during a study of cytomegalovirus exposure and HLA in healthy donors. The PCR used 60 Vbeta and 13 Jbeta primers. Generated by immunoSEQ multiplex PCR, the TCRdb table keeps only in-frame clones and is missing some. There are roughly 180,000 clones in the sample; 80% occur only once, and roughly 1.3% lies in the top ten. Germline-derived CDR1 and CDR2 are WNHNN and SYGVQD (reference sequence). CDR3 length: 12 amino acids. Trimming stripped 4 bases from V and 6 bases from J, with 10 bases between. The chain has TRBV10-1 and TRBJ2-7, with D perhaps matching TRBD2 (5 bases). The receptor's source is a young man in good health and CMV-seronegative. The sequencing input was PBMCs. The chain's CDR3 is CASSAASSEQYF. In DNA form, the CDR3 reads TGCGCCAGCAGTGCGGCTAGCTCCGAGCAGTACTTC.